This TCR beta chain was documented in a study of blood T cell repertoires in COVID-19. Authors' methods: Researchers report that nucleated cell counts were estimated from reference gene primer amplification. The protocol was immunoSEQ multiplex PCR, while the TCRdb copy is restricted to in-frame clones and leaves out a portion. The DNA was the basis for D and trimming; V, J and clone size are from that table. The sample consists of roughly 330,000 clones, just over 85% of them appearing once. Sequencing was carried out using PBMCs or T cells enriched from blood (not recorded which). The receptor comes from a woman aged 18-29 years who had recovered from COVID-19.

Here the CDR3 reads CASSSPGAKWGMNTEAFF. The DNA for the CDR3 is TGTGCCAGCAGCTCCCCTGGGGCCAAATGGGGAATGAACACTGAAGCTTTCTTT. The J gene is TRBJ1-1, the V gene TRBV7-9; D may be TRBD1 (5 bases). Between the trimmed V and J ends, which lost 4 bases and 0 bases, there was a span of 21 bases. The CDR3 is 18 residues long. Germline values: CDR1 SEHNR, CDR2 FQNEAQ (reference sequence).